The source of this TCR beta chain is a study of T cell repertoires in cytomegalovirus infection. At the level of the study: Peptides in the study included HLA-C-restricted and HLA-B-restricted CMV epitopes. Evidence of both CMV infection and a matching HLA type came from public TCR beta signatures.

V gave up 4 bases and J gave up 3 bases; unmatched junction bases: 6. From germline, CDR1 is SEHNR and CDR2 FQNEAQ (reference sequence). The CDR3 totals 17 residues. MiXCR, run by TCRdb on the reads, gives a single entry per CDR3 protein. This sample yields some 480,000 distinct CDR3 sequences, of which about 33% are seen a single time; around a sixth belongs to the top ten. In this sample, this clonotype turned up a few times. Its antigen is not known. This chain links TRBV7-9 with TRBJ2-1; 13 bases map to TRBD2. This TCR was recovered from a human donor in good health (CMV status not recorded). Some clones in this sample may be carry-over from other donors' samples. Specimen: cultured PBMCs, collected from culture after CMV antigen stimulation. The CDR3: CASSSWTSGSIYNEQFF. The CDR3 DNA is TGTGCCAGCAGCTCTTGGACTAGCGGGAGCATCTACAATGAGCAGTTCTTC.